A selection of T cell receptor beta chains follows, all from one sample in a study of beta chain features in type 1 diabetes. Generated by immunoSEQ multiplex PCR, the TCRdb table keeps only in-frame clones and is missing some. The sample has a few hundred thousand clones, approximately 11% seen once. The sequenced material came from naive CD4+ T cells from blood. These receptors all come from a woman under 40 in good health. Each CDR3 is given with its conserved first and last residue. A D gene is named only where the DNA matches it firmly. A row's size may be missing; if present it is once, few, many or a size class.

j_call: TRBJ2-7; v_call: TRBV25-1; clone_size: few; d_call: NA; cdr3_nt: TGTGCCAGCAGTGATCCTAGGAGCTCCTACGAGCAGTACTTC; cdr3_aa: CASSDPRSSYEQYF
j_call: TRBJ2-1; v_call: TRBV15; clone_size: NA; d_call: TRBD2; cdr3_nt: TGTGCCACCAGCAGAGGAAAGGGTGGGGCGGGAGGACCTTACAATGAGCAGTTCTTC; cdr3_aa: CATSRGKGGAGGPYNEQFF
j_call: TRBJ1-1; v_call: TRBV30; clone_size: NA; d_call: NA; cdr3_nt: TGTGCCGGAACTGCACAGTTGAACACTGAAGCTTTCTTT; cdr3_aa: CAGTAQLNTEAFF
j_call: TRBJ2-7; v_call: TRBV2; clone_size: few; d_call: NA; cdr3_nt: TGTGCCAGCAGAGAGGACTCCTACGAGCAGTACTTC; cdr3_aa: CASREDSYEQYF
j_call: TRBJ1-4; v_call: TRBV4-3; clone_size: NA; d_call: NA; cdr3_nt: TGCGCCAGCAGCCAAGAGCGGAATGAAAAACTGTTTTTT; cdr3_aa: CASSQERNEKLFF
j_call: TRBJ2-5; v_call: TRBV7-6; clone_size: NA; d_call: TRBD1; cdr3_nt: TGTGCCACAGGGGGCCAGGGTGGCGAGACCCAGTACTTC; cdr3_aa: CATGGQGGETQYF
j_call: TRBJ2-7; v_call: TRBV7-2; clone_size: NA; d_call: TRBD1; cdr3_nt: TGTGCCAGCAGCAAGGACAGGGCCCACGAGCAGTACTTC; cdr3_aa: CASSKDRAHEQYF
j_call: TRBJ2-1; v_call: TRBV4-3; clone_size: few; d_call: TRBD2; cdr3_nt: TGCGCCAGCAGCCAAGGATTTAGCTGGGCTAGCGGGAGGATTTCGGAGCAGTTCTTC; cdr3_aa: CASSQGFSWASGRISEQFF
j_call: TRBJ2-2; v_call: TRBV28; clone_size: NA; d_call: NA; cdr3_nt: TGTGCCAGCAGCGTTACGGGCACCGGGGAGCTGTTTTTT; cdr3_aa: CASSVTGTGELFF
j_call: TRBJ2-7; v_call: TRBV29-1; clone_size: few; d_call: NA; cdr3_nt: TGCAGCGTTGGGGGCCAAACGGTTTACGAGCAGTACTTC; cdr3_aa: CSVGGQTVYEQYF
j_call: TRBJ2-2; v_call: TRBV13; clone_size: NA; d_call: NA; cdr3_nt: TGTGCCAGCAGTGAAGCGGTCAGGGGCGTCGGGGAGCTGTTTTTT; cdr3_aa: CASSEAVRGVGELFF
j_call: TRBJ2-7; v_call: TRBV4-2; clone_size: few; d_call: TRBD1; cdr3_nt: TGTGCCAGCAGCCAAGCGCCGGGACAGAAATTCTACGAGCAGTACTTC; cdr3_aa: CASSQAPGQKFYEQYF
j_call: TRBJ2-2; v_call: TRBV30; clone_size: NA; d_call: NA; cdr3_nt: TGTGCCTGGAGTGGATCTGCGGCGAACACCGGGGAGCTGTTTTTT; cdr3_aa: CAWSGSAANTGELFF
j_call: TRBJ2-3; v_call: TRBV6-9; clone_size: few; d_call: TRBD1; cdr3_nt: TGTGCCAGCAGTAAGACAGGGATTTCAGGTAGCACAGATACGCAGTATTTT; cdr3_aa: CASSKTGISGSTDTQYF
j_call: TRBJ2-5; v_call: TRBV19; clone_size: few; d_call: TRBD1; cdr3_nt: TGTGCCAGTAGATCCCCGGGACAGGGCGTTGAGACCCAGTACTTC; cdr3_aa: CASRSPGQGVETQYF
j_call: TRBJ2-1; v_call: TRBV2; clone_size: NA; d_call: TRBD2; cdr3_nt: TGTGCCAGCAGTGCCGGGACTAGCTATTATGAGCAGTTCTTC; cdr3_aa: CASSAGTSYYEQFF
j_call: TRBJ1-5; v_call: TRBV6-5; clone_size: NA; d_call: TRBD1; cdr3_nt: TGTGCCAGCAGAAGAGACAGGGGGAATCAGCCCCAGCATTTT; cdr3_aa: CASRRDRGNQPQHF
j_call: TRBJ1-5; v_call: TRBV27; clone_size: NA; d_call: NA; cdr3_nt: TGTGCCAGCAGTTTATCTAGAACGCGCCAGCCCCAGCATTTT; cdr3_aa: CASSLSRTRQPQHF
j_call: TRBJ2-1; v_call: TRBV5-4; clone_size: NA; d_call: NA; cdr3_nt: TGTGCCAGCAGCTTGGCCCAGACGGGGAACAATGAGCAGTTCTTC; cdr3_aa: CASSLAQTGNNEQFF
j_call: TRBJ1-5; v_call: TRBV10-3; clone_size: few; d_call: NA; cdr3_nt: TGTGCCATCAGTGAGGAACAGAACAATCAGCCCCAGCATTTT; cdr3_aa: CAISEEQNNQPQHF
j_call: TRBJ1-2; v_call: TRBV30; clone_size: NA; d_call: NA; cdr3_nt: TGTGCCTGGGCGTCTCCATATGGCTACACCTTC; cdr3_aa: CAWASPYGYTF
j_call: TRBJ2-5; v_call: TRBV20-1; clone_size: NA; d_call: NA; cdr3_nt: TGCAGTGCTAGACTCCTAGAGACCCAGTACTTC; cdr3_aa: CSARLLETQYF
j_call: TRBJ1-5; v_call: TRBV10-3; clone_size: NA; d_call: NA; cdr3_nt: TGTGCCATCAGTGAGACCCCGTTGGAGAGCAATCAGCCCCAGCATTTT; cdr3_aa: CAISETPLESNQPQHF
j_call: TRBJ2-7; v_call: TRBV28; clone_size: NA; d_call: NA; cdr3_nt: TGTGCCAGCAGTCAACAGGGCGACGAGCAGTACTTC; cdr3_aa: CASSQQGDEQYF
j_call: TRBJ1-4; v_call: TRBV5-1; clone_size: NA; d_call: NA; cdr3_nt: TGCGCCAGCAGTTCGAGCGGCGGAACTAATGAAAAACTGTTTTTT; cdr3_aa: CASSSSGGTNEKLFF
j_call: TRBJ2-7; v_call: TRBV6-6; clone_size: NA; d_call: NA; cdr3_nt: TGTGCCACTCAAGGAGACAGAGCCTCCTACGAGCAGTACTTC; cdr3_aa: CATQGDRASYEQYF
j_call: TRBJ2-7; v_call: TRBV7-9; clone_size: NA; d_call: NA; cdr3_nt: TGTGCCAGCAGCTTAGCCCCCGGCGGCTCCTACGAGCAGTACTTC; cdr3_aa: CASSLAPGGSYEQYF
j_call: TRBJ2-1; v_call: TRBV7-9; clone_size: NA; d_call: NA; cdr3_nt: TGTGCCAGCAGCAAAGGGGTCATGGGAAATGAGCAGTTCTTC; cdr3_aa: CASSKGVMGNEQFF
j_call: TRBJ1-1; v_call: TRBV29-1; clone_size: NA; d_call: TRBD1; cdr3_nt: TGCAGCGCCGGACAGGGCCGGAACACTGAAGCTTTCTTT; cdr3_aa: CSAGQGRNTEAFF
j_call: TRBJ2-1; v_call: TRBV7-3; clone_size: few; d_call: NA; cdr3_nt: TGTGCCAGCAGCTTATCCCCACAGGACAATGAGCAGTTCTTC; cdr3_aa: CASSLSPQDNEQFF
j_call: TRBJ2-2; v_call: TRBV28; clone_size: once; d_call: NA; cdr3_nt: TGTGCCAATCGAGCGGGGAACACCGGGGAGCTGTTTTTT; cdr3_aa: CANRAGNTGELFF
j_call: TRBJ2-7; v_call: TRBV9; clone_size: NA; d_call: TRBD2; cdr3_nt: TGTGCCAGCAGCGGCGGACTAGCGAGGGAGCAGTACTTC; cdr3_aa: CASSGGLAREQYF
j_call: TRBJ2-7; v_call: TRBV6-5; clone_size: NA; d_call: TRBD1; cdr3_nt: TGTGCCAGCAGGAGAGGACAGGGTGCCTACGAGCAGTACTTC; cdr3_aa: CASRRGQGAYEQYF
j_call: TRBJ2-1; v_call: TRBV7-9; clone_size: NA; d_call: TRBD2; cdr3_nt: TGTGCCAGCAGCTTAGCGTCTAGCGGAACCTACAGCTCCTACAATGAGCAGTTCTTC; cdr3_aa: CASSLASSGTYSSYNEQFF
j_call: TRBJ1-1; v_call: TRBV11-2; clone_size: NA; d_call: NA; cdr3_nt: TGTGCCAGCAGCTTAGCCAGGGGGAACACTGAAGCTTTCTTT; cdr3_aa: CASSLARGNTEAFF
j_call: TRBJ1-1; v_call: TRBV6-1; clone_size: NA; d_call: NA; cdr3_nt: TGTGCCAGCAGTGTTTCCTTTGTGAACACTGAAGCTTTCTTT; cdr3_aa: CASSVSFVNTEAFF
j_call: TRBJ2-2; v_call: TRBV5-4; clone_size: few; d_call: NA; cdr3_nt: TGTGCCAGCAGCTTGGGGAGGGCGACCGGGGAGCTGTTTTTT; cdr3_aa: CASSLGRATGELFF
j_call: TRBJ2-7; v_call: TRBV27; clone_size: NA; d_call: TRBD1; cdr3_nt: TGTGCCAGCAGTTGGACAGGGGCGGGGGAGCAGTACTTC; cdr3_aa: CASSWTGAGEQYF
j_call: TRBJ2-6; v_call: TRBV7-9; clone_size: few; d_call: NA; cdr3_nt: TGTGCCAGCAGACCAGACAGCTCTGGGGCCAACGTCCTGACTTTC; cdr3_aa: CASRPDSSGANVLTF
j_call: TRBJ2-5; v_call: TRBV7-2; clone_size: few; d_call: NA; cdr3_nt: TGTGCCAGCAATCGCGGGAACCAAGAGACCCAGTACTTC; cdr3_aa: CASNRGNQETQYF
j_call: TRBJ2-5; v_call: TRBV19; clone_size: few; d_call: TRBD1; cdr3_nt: TGTGCCAGTAATGACAGGGGTTTAAAGACCCAGTACTTC; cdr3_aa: CASNDRGLKTQYF